These T cell receptor beta chains were read from a single sample in a study of Graves' ophthalmopathy and Graves' hyperthyroidism. TCRdb redid the calling of the multiplex PCR reads with MiXCR, one entry per CDR3 protein. The sample includes 500,000 to 700,000 distinct CDR3 sequences, approximately 35% of them seen just once. Source material: peripheral blood or thyroid tissue (not recorded which). The receptors originated from an adult man with Graves' hyperthyroidism. Each CDR3 is given with its conserved first and last residue. A D gene is named only where the DNA matches it firmly. Clone size is stated in some rows and not others, as once, few, many or a class when expanded.

d_gene	abundance	v_gene	j_gene	CDR3nt	CDR3aa
NA	many	TRBV5-5	TRBJ1-5	TGTGCCAGCAGCTTGGCCCTGAATCAGCCCCAGCATTTT	CASSLALNQPQHF
NA	many	TRBV6-2/TRBV6-3	TRBJ1-5	TGTGCCAGCAGCCTGGACGGCAGGGCCAATCAGCCCCAGCATTTT	CASSLDGRANQPQHF
TRBD1	few	TRBV28	TRBJ1-5	TGTGCCAGCACGACAGGGGGTGGCGGCAATCAGCCCCAGCATTTT	CASTTGGGGNQPQHF
NA	many	TRBV12-5	TRBJ1-1	TGTGCTAGTGGTAACAGGGAGGCTGAAGCTTTCTTT	CASGNREAEAFF
TRBD2	few	TRBV19	TRBJ2-3	TGTGCCAGTAGGGGACTAGCGGGGAACACAGATACGCAGTATTTT	CASRGLAGNTDTQYF
NA	NA	TRBV9	TRBJ2-3	TGTGCCAGCAGTGATCGAGGGGGGCAGATGAATACGCAGTATTTT	CASSDRGGQMNTQYF
TRBD2	NA	TRBV25-1	TRBJ2-5	TGTGCCAGCAGTGAATGGGACGGGAGGAGGATGGGGGAGACCCAGTACTTC	CASSEWDGRRMGETQYF
NA	many	TRBV29-1	TRBJ1-1	TGCAGCGTCGCCGGACAGCACGAAGCTTTCTTT	CSVAGQHEAFF
NA	few	TRBV19	TRBJ1-2	TGTGCCAGTAGGATCCAGAAGGGAGGGACATTCGGGGCAAGATATGGCTACACCTTC	CASRIQKGGTFGARYGYTF
NA	NA	TRBV5-1	TRBJ1-2	TGCGCCAGCAGCTTGGCTTTCGGGGTGAGGGGACGTGGCTACACCTTC	CASSLAFGVRGRGYTF
NA	medium-sized	TRBV29-1	TRBJ1-2	TGCAGCGTTGAACGGGACAATGGCTATGGCTACACCTTC	CSVERDNGYGYTF
NA	NA	TRBV12-3/TRBV12-4	TRBJ1-5	TGTGCCAGCAGTTTTGGCAGGTTTTATGAGACCCAGCATTTT	CASSFGRFYETQHF
TRBD1	NA	TRBV7-9	TRBJ1-2	TGTGCCAGCAGCAGTACGACAGGGGATGGCTACACCTTC	CASSSTTGDGYTF
TRBD2	NA	TRBV5-1	TRBJ2-1	TGCGCCAGCAGCTTGGATACCGGGAGGTCGGTGTATGAGCAGTTCTTC	CASSLDTGRSVYEQFF
NA	NA	TRBV7-8	TRBJ1-5	TGTGCCAGCAGCTTAGACGCGAGGGGCTTGAGTCGCAATCAGCCCCAGCATTTT	CASSLDARGLSRNQPQHF
TRBD2	NA	TRBV14	TRBJ2-5	TGTGCCAGCAGCTTCCACGGGGGGGACAATGGGCAAGAGACCCAGTACTTC	CASSFHGGDNGQETQYF
NA	NA	TRBV3-1	TRBJ1-5	TGTGCCAGCAGCCAGTCAAATAGCAATCAGCCCCAGCATTTT	CASSQSNSNQPQHF
NA	many	TRBV7-8	TRBJ1-6	TGTGCCAGCAGCTCCGATCTGGGGGCTTCACCCCTCCACTTT	CASSSDLGASPLHF
NA	NA	TRBV12-3/TRBV12-4	TRBJ1-1	TGTGCCAGCGCAACGAGTGACCCTGAAGCTTTCTTT	CASATSDPEAFF
NA	NA	TRBV29-1	TRBJ2-2	TGCAGCGTTCCGACGGCGATGAACACCGGGGAGCTGTTTTTT	CSVPTAMNTGELFF
NA	many	TRBV2	TRBJ1-1	TGTGCCAGCTGGCCCCCAGAGATGAACACTGAAGCTTTCTTT	CASWPPEMNTEAFF
NA	NA	TRBV12-5	TRBJ2-7	TGTGCTAGTGGTTTGGAGGTCTACGGCCTCGGAAATTCGTACGAGCAGTACTTC	CASGLEVYGLGNSYEQYF
NA	NA	TRBV10-3	TRBJ1-1	TGTGCCAGCAGCCAACCTTATGGGACGACCGGTTTGGAAGCTTTCTTT	CASSQPYGTTGLEAFF
NA	NA	TRBV12-3/TRBV12-4	TRBJ2-1	TGTGCCAGCAGTTTATCTAGCCCCAGGGCACTTGAGCAGTTCTTC	CASSLSSPRALEQFF
TRBD2	NA	TRBV11-2	TRBJ2-7	TGTGCCAGCAGCTTAGACCAAGCTAGTAGCGGGAGTGCATACGAGCAGTACTTC	CASSLDQASSGSAYEQYF
NA	NA	TRBV28	TRBJ1-4	TGTGCCAGCAAGGGGGGCAGTAATGAAAAACTGTTTTTT	CASKGGSNEKLFF
NA	few	TRBV27	TRBJ2-7	TGTGCCAGCCGGCGCGCGGGGAGCTCCTACGAGCAGTACTTC	CASRRAGSSYEQYF
TRBD2	NA	TRBV7-8	TRBJ2-5	TGTGCCAGCAGCTTATCAGGGACTAGCGGGAGGGCCCGACAAGAGACCCAGTACTTC	CASSLSGTSGRARQETQYF
NA	NA	TRBV29-1	TRBJ1-1	TGCAGCGTTGAATCCGGGACGACGCACACTGAAGCTTTCTTT	CSVESGTTHTEAFF
NA	few	TRBV19	TRBJ1-5	TGTGCCAGTAGGGACGGACCTTATAGCAATCAGCCCCAGCATTTT	CASRDGPYSNQPQHF
NA	NA	TRBV28	TRBJ1-5	TGTGCCAGCAGTTTGGACAGCTTCAATCAGCCCCAGCATTTT	CASSLDSFNQPQHF
NA	few	TRBV12-3/TRBV12-4	TRBJ1-5	TGTGCCAGCAGCCGGACCCAGCATTTT	CASSRTQHF
NA	NA	TRBV7-6	TRBJ1-5	TGTGCCAGCTCACCAATAGAAGGGGACCAGCCCCAGCATTTT	CASSPIEGDQPQHF
NA	few	TRBV5-4	TRBJ1-2	TGTGCCAGCAGCTTGGCGGGAACTAACTATGGCTACACCTTC	CASSLAGTNYGYTF
NA	NA	TRBV20-1	TRBJ2-2	TGCAGTGCTAGAAGGGGTGCCGGGGAGCTGTTTTTT	CSARRGAGELFF
NA	many	TRBV7-8	TRBJ2-7	TGTGCCAGCAGCTTAGTGTTTGCACTCTCCTACGAGCAGTACTTC	CASSLVFALSYEQYF
TRBD1	NA	TRBV7-9	TRBJ2-1	TGTGCCAGCAGCCATCCAGGGGGCGCGAACAATGAGCAGTTCTTC	CASSHPGGANNEQFF
NA	many	TRBV7-8	TRBJ2-7	TGTGCCAGCAGCCCCCATGGGTCCAGGGGTTGGCAGTACTTC	CASSPHGSRGWQYF
NA	many	TRBV7-2	TRBJ2-7	TGTGCCAGCAGTTCCCGGGGCCGGGCGGCCGAGCAGTACTTC	CASSSRGRAAEQYF
NA	many	TRBV12-5	TRBJ2-7	TGTGCTAGTGGTTTGGCCGGACCGGTATACGAGCAGTACTTC	CASGLAGPVYEQYF
TRBD1	many	TRBV5-1	TRBJ1-2	TGCGCCAGCAGCTTTACAGGGGATGGGGGCTACACCTTC	CASSFTGDGGYTF
NA	few	TRBV20-1	TRBJ2-5	TGCAGTGCTGAACAAGACGTAGAGACCCAGTACTTC	CSAEQDVETQYF
TRBD1	many	TRBV20-1	TRBJ1-1	TGCAGTGCTAGCGGAGGGGGCGGGTACACTGAAGCTTTCTTT	CSASGGGGYTEAFF
NA	few	TRBV28	TRBJ1-5	TGTGCCAGCAGTTTATCCTCCGGTTGGGGAAATCAGCCCCAGCATTTT	CASSLSSGWGNQPQHF
NA	many	TRBV24-1	TRBJ2-5	TGTGCCACCAGTGAGGGGAGTGAAGAGACCCAGTACTTC	CATSEGSEETQYF
NA	NA	TRBV10-3	TRBJ2-3	TGTGCCATCGGGGCGAGAGGGGACACAGATACGCAGTATTTT	CAIGARGDTDTQYF
NA	many	TRBV2	TRBJ1-2	TGTGCCAGCAGTGAAGCCGAGGGGGGGTCAGGCTACACCTTC	CASSEAEGGSGYTF
NA	NA	TRBV7-7	TRBJ2-7	TGTGCTAGCAGCCCCGGGACCACCGAGCAGTACTTC	CASSPGTTEQYF
NA	few	TRBV4-1	TRBJ2-7	TGCGCCAGCAGCCAAGATTGGGGGACTCAGCTGTTCTACGAGCAGTACTTC	CASSQDWGTQLFYEQYF
TRBD2	many	TRBV7-7	TRBJ2-5	TGTGCTAGCAGCCCCCGTCTAGCGGGTGGCGGGGAGACCCAGTACTTC	CASSPRLAGGGETQYF
NA	many	TRBV5-1	TRBJ1-1	TGCGCCAGCAGCTTCTCAGGTCAGGAGAACACTGAAGCTTTCTTT	CASSFSGQENTEAFF
NA	NA	TRBV7-2	TRBJ1-1	TGCGCCAGCAGCGCCCGACTAGCGGGGGAAGCTTTCTTT	CASSARLAGEAFF
TRBD1	once	TRBV2	TRBJ2-7	TGTGCCAGCAGCAACGGACAGGACGAGCAGTACTTC	CASSNGQDEQYF